This is a list of T cell receptor beta chains from one sample in a study of shared clonotypes between healthy human individuals. Profiling relied on immunoSEQ multiplex PCR, and the TCRdb table lists in-frame clones only, not all of them. The table lists 2,500,000 or so clones, 80% to 95% of them singletons, with around 0.37% in the top ten. The specimen was naive CD4+ T cells from PBMCs. These receptors originate from a man aged 18 to 35 in good health. Some clones in this sample may be carry-over from other donors' samples. The CDR3 runs from the conserved cysteine through the conserved F or W. A D gene is named only where the DNA matches it firmly. Not all rows give a size; the values are once, few, many and, for expanded clones, a class.

TRBV28	TRBD1	-	TRBJ1-2	CASSLWLSDRGGYTF	TGTGCCAGCAGTTTATGGCTCTCCGACAGGGGAGGCTACACCTTC
TRBV5-8	-	-	TRBJ2-1	CASSFDDSGSEQFF	TGTGCCAGCAGCTTTGATGACTCCGGTAGTGAGCAGTTCTTC
TRBV9	-	-	TRBJ2-2	CASSVSGSGELFF	TGTGCCAGCAGCGTATCGGGGTCCGGGGAGCTGTTTTTT
TRBV5-4	-	once	TRBJ1-6	CASSLAGNNSPLHF	TGTGCCAGCAGCTTGGCGGGAAATAATTCACCCCTCCACTTT
TRBV7-9	-	-	TRBJ1-2	CASTKTPSAITYGYTF	TGTGCCAGCACCAAGACCCCGTCCGCGATTACCTATGGCTACACCTTC
TRBV5-1	-	-	TRBJ1-3	CASSRTEPGNTIYF	TGCGCCAGCAGCCGGACAGAACCGGGGAACACCATATATTTT
TRBV7-3	-	-	TRBJ2-2	CASSFLAITSGELFF	TGTGCCAGCAGCTTCTTGGCAATTACGTCCGGGGAGCTGTTTTTT
TRBV19	-	few	TRBJ1-2	CASSLTSLAGYTF	TGTGCCAGTAGTCTTACAAGTTTGGCGGGCTACACCTTC
TRBV2	TRBD1	-	TRBJ1-1	CASSGQGAASTEAFF	TGTGCCAGCAGTGGACAGGGGGCTGCGAGCACTGAAGCTTTCTTT
TRBV9	-	once	TRBJ2-7	CASSPHPPYEQYF	TGTGCCAGCAGCCCCCACCCCCCCTACGAGCAGTACTTC
TRBV2	-	-	TRBJ1-4	CASRIDGRPNEKLFF	TGTGCCAGCCGAATAGACGGACGCCCTAATGAAAAACTGTTTTTT
TRBV18	TRBD2	-	TRBJ2-2	CASSPTGLAGERAGELFF	TGTGCCAGCTCACCAACGGGACTAGCGGGAGAGCGGGCCGGGGAGCTGTTTTTT
TRBV4-1	-	-	TRBJ2-3	CASSQVGRLSTDTQYF	TGCGCCAGCAGCCAAGTTGGTCGGTTGAGCACAGATACGCAGTATTTT
TRBV4-1	-	-	TRBJ2-1	CASSQVSGGSYNEQFF	TGCGCCAGCAGCCAAGTCTCCGGCGGATCCTACAATGAGCAGTTCTTC
TRBV20-1	-	-	TRBJ2-1	CSATSGDEQFF	TGCAGTGCTACGTCCGGCGATGAGCAGTTCTTC
TRBV18	TRBD2	-	TRBJ2-1	CASSLLAGGQYNEQFF	TGTGCCAGCTCACTCTTAGCGGGAGGTCAGTACAATGAGCAGTTCTTC
TRBV18	-	-	TRBJ1-1	CASSPANANTEAFF	TGTGCCAGCTCACCAGCGAACGCGAACACTGAAGCTTTCTTT
TRBV6-1	-	-	TRBJ1-6	CATIHLIGPPSPLHF	TGTGCCACCATACACCTTATTGGCCCACCTTCGCCCCTCCACTTT
TRBV19	-	-	TRBJ2-5	CASSIGPGRQETQYF	TGTGCCAGTAGTATTGGTCCTGGCAGACAAGAGACCCAGTACTTC
TRBV10-1	TRBD2	-	TRBJ2-7	CASSPSGSSYEQYF	TGCGCCAGCAGTCCTAGCGGCAGCTCCTACGAGCAGTACTTC
TRBV6-1	-	-	TRBJ1-3	CAGLDGTRNTIYF	TGTGCCGGACTAGACGGTACGAGAAACACCATATATTTT
TRBV7-9	-	-	TRBJ1-2	CASSLMAGSDGYTF	TGTGCCAGCAGCTTAATGGCAGGGAGCGATGGCTACACCTTC
TRBV6-5	-	once	TRBJ1-1	CASTSGLNTEAFF	TGTGCCAGCACTTCGGGCCTGAACACTGAAGCTTTCTTT
TRBV25-1	-	-	TRBJ1-4	CASSDFTAQNEKLFF	TGTGCCAGCAGTGATTTTACAGCCCAAAATGAAAAACTGTTTTTT
TRBV19	-	-	TRBJ2-7	CASSPLESYEQYF	TGTGCCAGTAGCCCCTTGGAGTCCTACGAGCAGTACTTC
TRBV28	-	-	TRBJ2-7	CASSPMGPTSYEQYF	TGTGCCAGCAGCCCAATGGGGCCCACTTCCTACGAGCAGTACTTC
TRBV6-6	-	-	TRBJ1-3	CASSYTGSGNTIYF	TGTGCCAGCAGTTACACAGGGTCTGGAAACACCATATATTTT
TRBV25-1	-	-	TRBJ1-3	CASRDTLSGNTIYF	TGTGCCAGCAGGGACACTCTCTCTGGAAACACCATATATTTT
TRBV6-6	TRBD1	-	TRBJ2-7	CASSPQGVSDEQYF	TGTGCCAGCAGCCCACAGGGGGTCAGCGACGAGCAGTACTTC
TRBV27	-	-	TRBJ2-7	CASSLSSRGSYEQYF	TGTGCCAGCAGTTTATCGTCCCGGGGCTCATACGAGCAGTACTTC
TRBV4-1	-	-	TRBJ2-2	CASSRGQRSNTGELFF	TGCGCCAGCAGCCGAGGACAGCGCTCGAACACCGGGGAGCTGTTTTTT
TRBV28	TRBD1	-	TRBJ1-5	CASITGNRQGAGQPQHF	TGTGCCAGCATTACGGGTAACCGACAGGGGGCCGGTCAGCCCCAGCATTTT
TRBV6-5	TRBD1	-	TRBJ2-1	CASSYTDRDNEQFF	TGTGCCAGCAGTTACACGGACAGGGACAATGAGCAGTTCTTC
TRBV10-1	-	once	TRBJ2-7	CASSEIGDKIKTEQYF	TGCGCCAGCAGCGAAATAGGGGACAAAATCAAGACCGAGCAGTACTTC
TRBV5-1	-	once	TRBJ2-3	CASSLESPFTDTQYF	TGCGCCAGCAGCTTGGAGTCCCCCTTCACAGATACGCAGTATTTT
TRBV5-6	TRBD2	-	TRBJ2-3	CASSLLGDTSGDTDTQYF	TGTGCCAGCAGCTTGTTAGGAGATACTAGCGGAGACACAGATACGCAGTATTTT
TRBV10-3	-	once	TRBJ2-3	CATRLGGVGADTQYF	TGTGCCACCCGTCTCGGGGGAGTCGGCGCAGATACGCAGTATTTT
TRBV5-1	-	-	TRBJ2-2	CASSLTQAGELFF	TGCGCCAGCAGCTTAACCCAGGCCGGGGAGCTGTTTTTT
TRBV6-5	-	-	TRBJ2-7	CASSYRSRGHEQYF	TGTGCCAGCAGTTACCGCTCCAGGGGTCACGAGCAGTACTTC
TRBV12-2	-	-	TRBJ2-7	CASRPQGGRGGSYEQYF	TGTGCAAGTCGCCCCCAGGGGGGGCGGGGGGGATCCTACGAGCAGTACTTC
TRBV18	TRBD2	-	TRBJ2-3	CASSVYLAGGTDTQYF	TGTGCCAGCTCAGTCTATCTAGCGGGAGGCACAGATACGCAGTATTTT
TRBV25-1	-	-	TRBJ2-7	CASSGKWGSYEQYF	TGTGCCAGCAGTGGCAAGTGGGGGTCCTACGAGCAGTACTTC
TRBV28	TRBD1	-	TRBJ2-4	CASSIQTGLGKNIQYF	TGTGCCAGCAGTATACAGACAGGGCTTGGCAAAAACATTCAGTACTTC
TRBV11-3	-	-	TRBJ2-2	CASSLDGRYTGELFF	TGTGCCAGCAGCTTAGACGGGAGATACACCGGGGAGCTGTTTTTT
TRBV27	-	-	TRBJ2-3	CASSPTTSTYTDTQYF	TGTGCCAGCAGTCCAACCACTAGTACCTACACAGATACGCAGTATTTT
TRBV7-9	-	few	TRBJ1-3	CASSLSGTGNTIYF	TGTGCCAGCAGCTTAAGTGGGACTGGAAACACCATATATTTT
TRBV2	-	-	TRBJ2-3	CASTASAYTDTQYF	TGTGCCAGCACTGCTAGCGCGTACACAGATACGCAGTATTTT
TRBV6-4	-	-	TRBJ2-2	CASSEWTDGELFF	TGTGCCAGCAGTGAGTGGACAGACGGGGAGCTGTTTTTT
TRBV7-2	TRBD2	-	TRBJ2-2	CASSPGLANTGELFF	TGTGCCAGCAGCCCCGGACTAGCGAACACCGGGGAGCTGTTTTTT
TRBV28	TRBD1	-	TRBJ2-5	CASSSPLSTGVRETQYF	TGTGCCAGCAGCTCGCCCCTCTCGACAGGGGTGAGGGAGACCCAGTACTTC
TRBV5-4	TRBD2	-	TRBJ2-3	CASTQSGRGTDTQYF	TGTGCCAGCACCCAAAGCGGGAGGGGAACAGATACGCAGTATTTT
TRBV25-1	-	-	TRBJ2-1	CASSEAMSNEQFF	TGTGCCAGCAGTGAGGCGATGAGCAATGAGCAGTTCTTC
TRBV6-5	-	-	TRBJ2-2	CASSYRRYTGELFF	TGTGCCAGCAGTTACCGAAGATACACCGGGGAGCTGTTTTTT
TRBV2	-	-	TRBJ1-4	CASSTPLYVGYHEKLFF	TGTGCCAGCAGCACGCCATTATACGTAGGGTATCATGAAAAACTGTTTTTT
TRBV21-1	-	-	TRBJ2-5	CASSNRRLAGVRQETQYF	TGTGCCAGCAGCAACCGAAGACTAGCGGGAGTTCGGCAAGAGACCCAGTACTTC
TRBV29-1	TRBD2	-	TRBJ2-1	CSALGTSGGYNEQFF	TGCAGCGCCCTAGGGACTAGCGGGGGCTACAATGAGCAGTTCTTC
TRBV11-2	TRBD1	-	TRBJ1-3	CASNQGARNTIYF	TGTGCCAGCAACCAGGGGGCGAGAAACACCATATATTTT